This TCR beta chain was found in a study of T cell changes during pregnancy in multiple sclerosis. The table lists this clone with a few counts. TCRdb's table, derived via immunoSEQ multiplex PCR, lists solely in-frame clones and lacks some. The table lists tens of thousands of clones, 80% to 95% of them singletons, with approximately 0.15% in the top ten. The CDR3 is made up of 12 amino acids. Germline values: CDR1 SGDLS, CDR2 YYNGEE. Deletions cut 7 bases from V and 3 bases from J, with 10 bases between. The gene calls are TRBV9 and TRBJ1-1; D remains ambiguous. The sequence was obtained from a female donor in good health, enrolled as a control in a pregnancy study. Sample: CD4+ T cells from peripheral blood mononuclear cells, taken after pregnancy. The CDR3 is CASSRQDTEAFF. Here the CDR3 DNA reads TGTGCCAGCTCTCGTCAGGACACTGAAGCTTTCTTT.